A single sample is the source of the 32 T cell receptor beta chains below, sequenced in a study of graft-versus-host responses after intestinal transplantation. Repertoires were generated with immunoSEQ multiplex PCR, while TCRdb's copy carries only in-frame clones and drops some. The sample includes about 20,000 clones, around nine tenths of them seen just once. Sequenced material: bone marrow, taken about 130 days after transplant. The receptors here all came from a human patient who received an intestinal transplant, so some T cells may come from the graft donor.

This clone was counted only a few times. A much larger clone sits a single nucleotide away, making a read error possible. The same CDR3 arises from other DNA sequences in this sample as well. The chain is built from TRBV4-1 and TRBJ2-3; D may match TRBD1 or TRBD2 (7 bases each). The germline V and J ends were trimmed by 4 bases and 0 bases, with 11 bases remaining between them. This CDR3 has 15 residues. Germline CDR1 is MGHRA and CDR2 is YSYEKL. The DNA of the CDR3 is TGCGCCAGCAGCCCCAGGGGGGGAAGCACAGATACGCAGTATTTT. It specifies CASSPRGGSTDTQYF.

This chain joins TRBV30 and TRBJ1-1, with D possibly TRBD1 on 5 matching bases. Trimming cost V 0 bases and J 5 bases, with 10 bases left between them. Germline values: CDR1 GTSNPN, CDR2 SVGIG (reference sequence). The CDR3 is made up of 13 amino acids. The CDR3, as DNA: TGTGCCTGGAGTGTAGGAGGGGCAACTGAAGCTTTCTTT. Its translation: CAWSVGGATEAFF.

V usage is TRBV9 and J usage is TRBJ1-3, with a weak D call TRBD1 (5 bases). V dropped 0 bases and J dropped 4 bases, with 8 bases sitting between them. From germline, CDR1 is SGDLS and CDR2 YYNGEE. The CDR3 consists of 14 residues. CDR3 region: CASSVEGAGNTIYF. DNA of the CDR3: TGTGCCAGCAGCGTAGAAGGGGCAGGAAACACCATATATTTT.

This clone has only one observation. The chain uses TRBV6-6 and TRBJ1-3; 8 nucleotides match TRBD1. Unmatched junction bases numbered 2, after V lost 0 bases and J lost 4 bases. Germline values: CDR1 MNHNY, CDR2 SVGAGI (reference sequence). CDR3 length: 15 residues. The CDR3 bases are TGTGCCAGCAGTTACTCGCGGGACAGGGGAAACACCATATATTTT. Protein product: CASSYSRDRGNTIYF.

The chain combines TRBV19 with TRBJ2-3; 13 nucleotides align to TRBD2. The CDR3 is 18 amino acids. V was clipped by 6 bases and J by 4 bases; unmatched bases: 13. Germline V gene sequence: CDR1 LNHDA, CDR2 SQIVND (reference sequence). The CDR3 protein is CASSLAVPGLAGADTQYF. The CDR3 bases are TGTGCCAGTAGCCTGGCTGTCCCCGGACTAGCGGGAGCAGATACGCAGTATTTT.

The chain uses TRBV19 and TRBJ2-7; the match to TRBD1 covers 10 bases. V lost 5 bases to trimming and J lost 3 bases; unmatched junction nucleotides: 4. This CDR3 contains 14 residues. CDR1 LNHDA and CDR2 SQIVND come from the germline V gene (reference sequence). The CDR3 protein is CASSPGTGVYEQYF. In DNA, the CDR3 is TGTGCCAGTAGTCCCGGGACAGGGGTCTACGAGCAGTACTTC.

The chain uses TRBV7-9 and TRBJ2-1; possibly TRBD1 for D (5 bases). Germline V gene sequence: CDR1 SEHNR, CDR2 FQNEAQ (reference sequence). CDR3 length: 15 amino acids. The V and J ends lost 5 bases and 6 bases respectively, with 17 bases between them. For the CDR3, the DNA is TGTGCCAGCAGCAACTCCATTTCAGGGTTCAATGAGCAGTTCTTC. Translated: CASSNSISGFNEQFF.

The chain couples TRBV7-8 to TRBJ2-7; 8 bases match TRBD2. Germline trimming cut 5 bases from V and 4 bases from J; bases unmatched to any gene: 7. Germline V gene data show CDR1 as SGHVS and CDR2 as FQNEAQ. The CDR3 covers 14 residues. This CDR3 is CASSMSGSQYEQYF. CDR3 bases: TGTGCCAGCAGCATGAGCGGGAGCCAATACGAGCAGTACTTC.

V gene TRBV6-5 combines with J gene TRBJ2-5, with 7 bases that match TRBD2. Germline CDR1 is MNHEY and CDR2 is SVGAGI. J lost 5 bases, V lost 3 bases, and 3 bases had no gene match. This CDR3 has 13 amino acids. The CDR3 region has the DNA TGTGCCAGCAGTTATGAGGGAGGGGAGACCCAGTACTTC. Encoded protein: CASSYEGGETQYF.

J is TRBJ2-1 and V is TRBV4-1, with unresolved D. Looked up from germline, CDR1 is MGHRA and CDR2 is YSYEKL. V lost 1 base and J lost 2, with 9 bases in between. The CDR3 contains 15 residues. CDR3 protein: CASSQVDLPYNEQFF. DNA of the CDR3: TGCGCCAGCAGCCAAGTGGACCTCCCCTACAATGAGCAGTTCTTC.

J is TRBJ2-7 and V is TRBV2; D may be TRBD2 (5 bases). Germline V gives CDR1 SNHLY, CDR2 FYNNEI. CDR3 length: 12 residues. V was pared by 10 bases and J by 3 bases, with 13 bases between. CDR3 coding DNA: TGTGCCACCGCGGAGGAACTCTACGAGCAGTACTTC. It translates to CATAEELYEQYF.

The genes are TRBV13 and TRBJ2-7, with 8 bases that match TRBD1. V was clipped by 5 bases and J by 0 bases; unmatched bases: 9. CDR3 length equals 16 residues. Germline lookup yields CDR1 PRHDT and CDR2 FYEKMQ (reference sequence). The CDR3 spells CASSIRGHLSSYEQYF. DNA for the CDR3: TGTGCCAGCAGCATCAGGGGGCACTTAAGCTCCTACGAGCAGTACTTC.

The V gene is TRBV11-2, the J gene TRBJ2-7; D not resolved. Trimming cost V 3 bases and J 3 bases, with 12 bases left between them. There are 14 residues in the CDR3. Germline V gives CDR1 SGHAT, CDR2 FQNNGV. CDR3 sequence: CASSLADGLYEQYF. CDR3 nucleotide sequence: TGTGCCAGCAGCTTGGCTGACGGGCTCTACGAGCAGTACTTC. Full variable domain (missing parts from reference TRBV11-2 and TRBJ2-7): EAGVAQSPRYKIIEKRQSVAFWCNPISGHATLYWYQQILGQGPKLLIQFQNNGVVDDSQLPKDRFSAERLKGVDSTLKIQPAKLEDSAVYLCASSLADGLYEQYFGPGTRLTVT.

The V and J genes are TRBV28 and TRBJ2-7; TRBD1 aligns across 9 bases. The junction had 13 bases not matched to a gene; V was cut back by 10 bases and J by 3 bases. The CDR3 consists of 15 residues. Per the germline V gene, CDR1 is MDHEN and CDR2 is SYDVKM. The CDR3 loop reads CATLGWDREYYEQYF. Here the CDR3 DNA reads TGTGCCACCTTGGGATGGGACAGGGAGTACTACGAGCAGTACTTC.

This clone has only one observation. The chain is built from TRBV19 and TRBJ1-3, with D unresolved. The germline CDR1 and CDR2 sequences are LNHDA and SQIVND (reference sequence). V was pared by 3 bases and J by 0 bases, with 9 bases between. The CDR3 covers 15 residues. The DNA for the CDR3 is TGTGCCAGTAGTATTGGAACAAACTCTGGAAACACCATATATTTT. It translates to CASSIGTNSGNTIYF.

This clone has just one count. The chain couples TRBV6-5 to TRBJ1-1; 7 bases line up with TRBD1. Per germline, CDR1 MNHEY and CDR2 SVGAGI. The CDR3 has 16 amino acids. V lost 0 bases and J lost 5; bases outside the gene matches: 9. The CDR3 spells CASSYSRQGFWTEAFF. CDR3 coding DNA: TGTGCCAGCAGTTACTCGAGACAGGGCTTTTGGACTGAAGCTTTCTTT.

The chain is built from TRBV14 and TRBJ2-1, with 11 bases identical to TRBD2. The germline CDR1 and CDR2 sequences are SGHDN and FVKESK. The CDR3 has 15 amino acids. After removal of 2 bases from V and 3 bases from J, the junction contained 0 bases not matched to a gene. The CDR3 nucleotides read TGTGCCAGCAGCCAACTAGCGGGAGGCTACAATGAGCAGTTCTTC. It yields the protein CASSQLAGGYNEQFF. The full variable domain, rest sourced from reference TRBV14 and TRBJ2-1, is EAGVTQFPSHSVIEKGQTVTLRCDPISGHDNLYWYRRVMGKEIKFLLHFVKESKQDESGMPNNRFLAERTGGTYSTLKVQPAELEDSGVYFCASSQLAGGYNEQFFGPGTRLTVL.

The V and J genes are TRBV6-5 and TRBJ2-7; 7 bases match TRBD1. Losses at the gene ends were 4 bases for V and 0 bases for J; bases not matched to a gene: 3. Germline V gene data show CDR1 as MNHEY and CDR2 as SVGAGI. The CDR3 sequence is 14 residues long. The CDR3 spells CASSFGTDSYEQYF. For the CDR3, the DNA is TGTGCCAGCAGTTTCGGGACAGACTCCTACGAGCAGTACTTC.

The rearrangement links TRBV30 to TRBJ2-5; 13 bases are a match to TRBD2. Unmatched junction bases numbered 11, after V lost 3 bases and J lost 4 bases. This CDR3 is 17 amino acids long. Germline V gene lookup returns CDR1 GTSNPN and CDR2 SVGIG (reference sequence). CDR3 region: CAWSSGLAGEGGETQYF. The DNA for the CDR3 is TGTGCCTGGAGCTCTGGACTAGCGGGAGAGGGAGGAGAGACCCAGTACTTC. Drawing the rest from reference TRBV30 and TRBJ2-5, the complete variable domain is SQTIHQWPATLVQPVGSPLSLECTVEGTSNPNLYWYRQAAGRGLQLLFYSVGIGQISSEVPQNLSASRPQDRQFILSSKKLLLSDSGFYLCAWSSGLAGEGGETQYFGPGTRLLVL.

This clone is a singleton in its sample. The chain recombines TRBV25-1 with TRBJ1-5, with a possible D match to TRBD1 (6 bases). Trimming shortened V by 5 bases and J by 4 bases, and 12 bases separated the two germline ends. This CDR3 spans 14 amino acids. Looked up from germline, CDR1 is MGHDK and CDR2 is SYGVNS. DNA of the CDR3: TGTGCCAGCAGTAGACAGGTGAGAAATCAGCCCCAGCATTTT. Translated: CASSRQVRNQPQHF.

The chain has TRBV18 and TRBJ2-1, with 8 bases matching TRBD2. Looked up from germline, CDR1 is KGHSH and CDR2 is LQKENI. Losses at the gene ends were 4 bases for V and 0 bases for J; bases not matched to a gene: 17. The CDR3 runs to 20 residues. The CDR3 DNA follows: TGTGCCAGCTCACGAACTTTCGCCCGCTTAGCGGGGAGCTCCTACAATGAGCAGTTCTTC. The encoded protein is CASSRTFARLAGSSYNEQFF.

V usage is TRBV19 and J usage is TRBJ2-7; 14 positions match TRBD2. In germline, CDR1 is LNHDA, CDR2 SQIVND (reference sequence). V dropped 4 bases and J dropped 6; count of bases not matched to a gene: 2. The CDR3 contains 14 residues. The CDR3 DNA reads as TGTGCCAGTAGTAACGGACTAGCGGGAGGCGAGCAGTACTTC. It translates to CASSNGLAGGEQYF.

The genes are TRBV2 and TRBJ1-1; D possibly corresponds to TRBD1 (5 bases). The CDR3 has 13 residues. CDR1 is SNHLY and CDR2 is FYNNEI in the germline V gene. Trimming took 5 bases from V and 3 from J, leaving 10 bases between them. The chain's CDR3 is CASSSEGDTEAFF. The CDR3 bases are TGTGCCAGCAGTTCCGAAGGGGACACTGAAGCTTTCTTT.

As regards this clone: At one boundary the junction diverges from the germline segment, which might be a read error. The chain joins TRBV5-8 to TRBJ2-7, with D unclear. The germline CDR1 and CDR2 sequences are SGHTS and YDEGEE. The CDR3 consists of 12 residues. The CDR3 DNA sequence: TGTGCCAGCCGCTTAGACGGTTACGAGCAGTACTTC. Translating it yields CASRLDGYEQYF.

The gene calls are TRBV6-4 and TRBJ2-3; a possible D gene is TRBD1 (6 bases). Germline CDR1 MRHNA, CDR2 SNTAGT. V was clipped by 4 bases and J by 5 bases, with 13 bases between them. The CDR3 spans 14 residues. CDR3 residues: CASSGRAGEDTQYF. DNA for the CDR3: TGTGCCAGCAGTGGAAGGGCAGGGGAAGATACGCAGTATTTT.

The genes are TRBV5-6 and TRBJ2-7, with D uncertain. This CDR3 contains 15 residues. The V gene's germline CDR1 is SGHDT and CDR2 YYEEEE. V lost 3 bases to trimming and J lost 2 bases, with 15 bases between them. The chain's CDR3 is CASSSPHWVPYEQYF. In nucleotides, the CDR3 is TGTGCCAGCAGCTCCCCCCACTGGGTTCCCTACGAGCAGTACTTC.

V gene TRBV6-9 combines with J gene TRBJ2-6; 7 bases agree with TRBD1. CDR1 MNHGY and CDR2 SVAAGI come from the germline V gene. CDR3 length: 14 residues. After removal of 7 bases from V and 0 bases from J, the junction contained 0 bases not matched to a gene. The CDR3 DNA is TGTGCCAGCACAGGGGGCTCTGGGGCCAACGTCCTGACTTTC. Translating it yields CASTGGSGANVLTF.

CDR3 loop: CASSLDGPAGYGYTF. The CDR3 region has the DNA TGCGCCAGCAGCTTGGACGGTCCCGCGGGCTATGGCTACACCTTC. This chain connects TRBV5-1 to TRBJ1-2; D ambiguous. Germline V gene sequence: CDR1 SGHRS, CDR2 YFSETQ. The CDR3 is 15 amino acids. V dropped 0 bases and J dropped 4 bases, with 13 bases sitting between them.

The chain couples TRBV19 to TRBJ2-1; no reliable D call. Germline assignment: CDR1 LNHDA and CDR2 SQIVND (reference sequence). The V end lost 4 bases, the J end lost 4 bases, and 8 bases lay between the germline ends. CDR3 size: 13 residues. CDR3 DNA: TGTGCCAGTAGTAGCATAGTGTACAATGAGCAGTTCTTC. Residues: CASSSIVYNEQFF.

The chain combines TRBV28 with TRBJ2-3; D gene ambiguous. Trimming stripped 6 bases from V and 2 bases from J, with 12 bases between. This CDR3 has 14 amino acids. The germline CDR1 and CDR2 sequences are MDHEN and SYDVKM. The chain's CDR3 is CASSVKGFTDTQYF. CDR3 coding DNA: TGTGCCAGCAGCGTAAAAGGGTTCACAGATACGCAGTATTTT.

This clone is deemed medium-sized. The chain combines TRBV5-1 with TRBJ2-2; TRBD1 is a possible D gene (5 bases). The CDR3 totals 16 residues. The germline V gene encodes CDR1 SGHRS and CDR2 YFSETQ. Trimming took off 2 bases at V and 0 bases at J, with 11 bases between the two ends. The CDR3 here is CASSLNQGANTGELFF. CDR3 in DNA: TGCGCCAGCAGCTTAAATCAGGGCGCGAACACCGGGGAGCTGTTTTTT.

The chain is built from TRBV2 and TRBJ1-1, with D possibly matching TRBD1 (5 bases). Per the germline V gene, CDR1 is SNHLY and CDR2 is FYNNEI. There are 12 residues in the CDR3. V was pared by 5 bases and J by 8 bases, with 12 bases between. CDR3 residues: CASSYTGDEAFF. The DNA of the CDR3 is TGTGCCAGCAGTTATACAGGAGACGAAGCTTTCTTT.